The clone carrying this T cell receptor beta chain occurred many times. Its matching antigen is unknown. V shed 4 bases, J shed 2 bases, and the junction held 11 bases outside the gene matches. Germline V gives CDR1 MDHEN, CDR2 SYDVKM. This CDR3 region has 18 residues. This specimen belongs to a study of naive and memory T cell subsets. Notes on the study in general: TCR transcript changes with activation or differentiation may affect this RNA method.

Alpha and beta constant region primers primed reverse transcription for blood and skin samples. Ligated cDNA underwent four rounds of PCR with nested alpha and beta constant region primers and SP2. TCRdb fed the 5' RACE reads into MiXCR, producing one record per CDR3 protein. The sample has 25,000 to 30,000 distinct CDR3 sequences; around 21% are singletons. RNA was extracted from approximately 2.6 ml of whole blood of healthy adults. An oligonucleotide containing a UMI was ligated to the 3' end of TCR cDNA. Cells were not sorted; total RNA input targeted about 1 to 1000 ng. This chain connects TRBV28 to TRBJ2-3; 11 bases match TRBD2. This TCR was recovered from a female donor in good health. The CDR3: CASSYPYSLAGDTDTQYF. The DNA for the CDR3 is TGTGCCAGCAGTTATCCCTACTCACTAGCGGGGGACACAGATACGCAGTATTTT.